These 5 T cell receptor beta chains were sequenced from one sample in a study of T cells after posttransplantation cyclophosphamide. Profiled with immunoSEQ multiplex PCR; TCRdb holds only in-frame clones, not every one. The sample contains over 15,000 clones, none of them singletons. A marrow graft followed busulfan-fludarabine conditioning, with cyclophosphamide on days +3 and +4. Sequences were derived from PBMCs, sampled after allogeneic stem cell transplant with posttransplant cyclophosphamide. Receptors originate from a female patient under 45 who received an allogeneic stem cell transplant from a related donor, was CMV-positive, and had no GVHD. Certain T cells may be donor cells from the graft.

This clone was recorded many times. This chain joins TRBV7-8 and TRBJ2-5; 9 nucleotides agree with TRBD2. The ends lost 5 bases at V and 4 bases at J; junction bases unmatched: 2. Germline V gene sequence: CDR1 SGHVS, CDR2 FQNEAQ. The length of the CDR3 is 13 residues. The chain's CDR3 is CASSLGLAETQYF. CDR3 coding DNA: TGTGCCAGCAGCCTGGGACTAGCAGAGACCCAGTACTTC.

This clone was picked up many times. V and J are TRBV23-1 and TRBJ2-3; perhaps TRBD2 as D (6 bases). TRBV23-1 is an ORF, and what it does is uncertain. V was pared by 9 bases and J by 6 bases, with 31 bases between. CDR3 length equals 18 residues. This CDR3 is CASDTGRSRVDLRDTQYF. The CDR3 nucleotides read TGCGCCAGTGATACTGGGAGGTCAAGAGTCGATTTACGGGATACGCAGTATTTT.

This clone showed up many times. The chain combines TRBV6-4 with TRBJ1-5; no clear D gene. Germline CDR1 MRHNA, CDR2 SNTAGT. This CDR3 contains 16 residues. V lost 2 bases to trimming and J lost 2 bases, with 13 bases between them. The CDR3 DNA reads as TGTGCCAGCAGTGACGGAACACCGGAGCGCAATCAGCCCCAGCATTTT. Encoded protein: CASSDGTPERNQPQHF.

This clone was seen at least ten times. The chain recombines TRBV7-3 with TRBJ1-5; D unresolved. V dropped 1 base and J dropped 5 bases, with 6 bases sitting between them. There are 13 residues in the CDR3. Germline V lookup: CDR1 SGHTA, CDR2 FQGTGA. Here the CDR3 reads CASSLNRDQPQHF. CDR3 nucleotides: TGTGCCAGCAGCTTAAATCGGGATCAGCCCCAGCATTTT.

This clone was found many times. This chain uses TRBV28 with TRBJ2-2; the match to TRBD2 covers 7 bases. The CDR3 consists of 16 residues. Germline V gives CDR1 MDHEN, CDR2 SYDVKM. Trimming at V came to 3 bases and at J to 7 bases, leaving 11 bases not matched to a gene. In DNA form, the CDR3 reads TGTGCCAGCAGTTTTGAACTGACACGGGGGGTCGGGGAGCTGTTTTTT. Amino acids: CASSFELTRGVGELFF.